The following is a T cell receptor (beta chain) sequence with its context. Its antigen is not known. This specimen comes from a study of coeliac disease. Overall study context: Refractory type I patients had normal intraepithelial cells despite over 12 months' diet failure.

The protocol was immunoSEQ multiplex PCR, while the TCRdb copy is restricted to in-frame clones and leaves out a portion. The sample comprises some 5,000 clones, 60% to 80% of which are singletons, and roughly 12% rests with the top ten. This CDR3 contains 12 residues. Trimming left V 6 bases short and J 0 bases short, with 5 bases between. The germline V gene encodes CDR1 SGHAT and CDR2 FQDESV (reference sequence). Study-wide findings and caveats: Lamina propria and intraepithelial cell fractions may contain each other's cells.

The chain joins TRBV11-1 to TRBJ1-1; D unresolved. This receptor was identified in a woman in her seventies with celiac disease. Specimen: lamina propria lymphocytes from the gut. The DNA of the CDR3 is TGTGCCAGCAGTCCCATGAACACTGAAGCTTTCTTT. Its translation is CASSPMNTEAFF.